The sequence of this T cell receptor (beta chain) was determined in a study of T cell clones after liver transplantation. TCRdb's copy holds only in-frame clones and misses some; the assay was immunoSEQ multiplex PCR. The table records approximately 100,000 clones, about 80% of them present only once. The CDR3 consists of 16 residues. Germline V CDR1 and CDR2: MNHNY, SVGAGI (reference sequence). V was clipped by 8 bases and J by 2 bases, with 20 bases between them. The chain joins TRBV6-6 to TRBJ2-3, with D perhaps matching TRBD1 (6 bases). This sequence originates from a human patient who received a liver transplant. Some T cells may have come from the graft donor. This specimen consisted of CD4+ T cells from blood, obtained approximately 50 months after liver transplant. CDR3 protein: CASGNRVLRATDTQYF. The CDR3 DNA reads TGTGCCAGCGGTAACAGGGTTTTGAGGGCCACAGATACGCAGTATTTT.